This TCR beta chain was sequenced for a study of shared clonotypes between healthy human individuals. Splitting of each subset's genomic DNA was done evenly across several immunoSEQ plates. Profiled with immunoSEQ multiplex PCR; TCRdb holds only in-frame clones, not every one. The data show over 2 million clones, approximately 95% seen once. This CDR3 comprises 14 residues. Germline loops: CDR1 MGHRA, CDR2 YSYEKL. V shed 3 bases and J shed 5 bases, with 13 bases lying between them. Notes on this clone: Its cognate antigen is unknown.

Study-level results: Clonotypes which were not shared had lower generation probabilities than clonotypes that all four donors shared.

Sequencing was performed on naive CD4+ T cells sorted from blood. The subset: CD45RA+ positively selected. The rearrangement joins TRBV4-1 to TRBJ1-1; D gene unclear. The sequence derives from a man aged 18 to 29 in good health. CDR3 DNA: TGCGCCAGCAGCCAGCGTGACGGAGGGACTGAAGCTTTCTTT. As protein: CASSQRDGGTEAFF.